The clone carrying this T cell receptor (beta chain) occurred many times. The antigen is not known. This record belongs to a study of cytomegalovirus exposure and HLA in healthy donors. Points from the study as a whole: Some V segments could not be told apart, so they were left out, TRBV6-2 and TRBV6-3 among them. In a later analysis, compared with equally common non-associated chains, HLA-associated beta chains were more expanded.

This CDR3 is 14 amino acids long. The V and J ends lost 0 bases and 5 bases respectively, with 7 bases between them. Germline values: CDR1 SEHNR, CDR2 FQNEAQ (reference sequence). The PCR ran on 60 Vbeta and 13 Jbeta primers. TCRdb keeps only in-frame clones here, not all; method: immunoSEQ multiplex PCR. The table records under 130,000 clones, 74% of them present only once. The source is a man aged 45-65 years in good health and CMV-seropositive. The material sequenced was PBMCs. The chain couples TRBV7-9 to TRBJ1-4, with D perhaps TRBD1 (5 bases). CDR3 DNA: TGTGCCAGCAGCTTAGCGGGGCAGAATGAAAAACTGTTTTTT. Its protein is CASSLAGQNEKLFF.